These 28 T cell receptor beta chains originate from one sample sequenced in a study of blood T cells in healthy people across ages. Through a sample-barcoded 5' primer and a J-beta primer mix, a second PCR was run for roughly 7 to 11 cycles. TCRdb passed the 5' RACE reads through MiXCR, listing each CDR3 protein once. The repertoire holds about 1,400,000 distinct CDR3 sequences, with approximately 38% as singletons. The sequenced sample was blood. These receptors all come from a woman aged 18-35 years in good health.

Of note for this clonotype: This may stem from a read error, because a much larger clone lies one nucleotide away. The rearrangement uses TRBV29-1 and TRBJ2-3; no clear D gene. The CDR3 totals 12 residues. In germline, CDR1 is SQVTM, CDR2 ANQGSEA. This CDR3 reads CGVEPGADTQYF. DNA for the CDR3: TGCGGCGTTGAACCTGGAGCAGATACGCAGTATTTT.

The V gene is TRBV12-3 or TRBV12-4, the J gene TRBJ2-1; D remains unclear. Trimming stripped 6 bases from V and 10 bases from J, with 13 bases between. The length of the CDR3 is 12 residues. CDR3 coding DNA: TGTGCCAGCAGATCGATCCCGACCGAGCAGTTCTTC. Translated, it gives CASRSIPTEQFF.

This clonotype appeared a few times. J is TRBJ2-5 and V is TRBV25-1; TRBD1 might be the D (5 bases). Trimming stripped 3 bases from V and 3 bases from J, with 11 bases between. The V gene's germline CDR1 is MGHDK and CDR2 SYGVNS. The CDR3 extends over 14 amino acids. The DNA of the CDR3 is TGTGCCAGCAGTGACATGGTAGGGGAAGAGACCCAGTACTTC. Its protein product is CASSDMVGEETQYF.

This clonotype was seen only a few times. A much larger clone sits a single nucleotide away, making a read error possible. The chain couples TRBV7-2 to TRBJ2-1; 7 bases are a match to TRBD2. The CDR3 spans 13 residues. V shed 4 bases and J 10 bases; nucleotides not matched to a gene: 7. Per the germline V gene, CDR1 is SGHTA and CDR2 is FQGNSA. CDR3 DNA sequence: TGTGCCAGCAGCTCACATGGGGAGGGCGAGCAGTTCTTC. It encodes CASSSHGEGEQFF.

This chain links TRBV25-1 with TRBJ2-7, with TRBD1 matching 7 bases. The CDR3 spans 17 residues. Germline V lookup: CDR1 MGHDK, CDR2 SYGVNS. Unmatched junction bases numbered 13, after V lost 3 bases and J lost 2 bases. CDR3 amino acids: CASSDEGQTLSAYEQYF. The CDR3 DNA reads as TGTGCCAGCAGTGATGAGGGACAGACCCTATCAGCCTACGAGCAGTACTTC.

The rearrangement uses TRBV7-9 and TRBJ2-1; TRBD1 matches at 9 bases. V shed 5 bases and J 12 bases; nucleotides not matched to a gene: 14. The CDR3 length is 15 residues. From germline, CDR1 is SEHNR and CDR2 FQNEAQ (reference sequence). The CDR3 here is CASSLGSWDRVLQFF. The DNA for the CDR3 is TGTGCCAGCAGCCTAGGGTCCTGGGACAGGGTTCTGCAGTTCTTC.

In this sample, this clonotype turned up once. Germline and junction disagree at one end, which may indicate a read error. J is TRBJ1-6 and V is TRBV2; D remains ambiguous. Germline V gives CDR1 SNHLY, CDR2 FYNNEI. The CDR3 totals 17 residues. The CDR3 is CASSSRLGRLNNSPPHF. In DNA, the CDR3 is TGTGCCAGCAGCTCAAGGTTGGGCAGGTTAAATAATTCACCCCCCCACTTT.

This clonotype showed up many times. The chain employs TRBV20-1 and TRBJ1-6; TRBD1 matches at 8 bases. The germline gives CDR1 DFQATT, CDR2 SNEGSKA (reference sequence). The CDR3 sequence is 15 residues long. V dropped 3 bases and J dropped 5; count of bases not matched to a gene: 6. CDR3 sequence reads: CSASYPGQDNSPLHF. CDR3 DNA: TGCAGTGCTAGTTATCCGGGACAGGATAATTCACCCCTCCACTTT.

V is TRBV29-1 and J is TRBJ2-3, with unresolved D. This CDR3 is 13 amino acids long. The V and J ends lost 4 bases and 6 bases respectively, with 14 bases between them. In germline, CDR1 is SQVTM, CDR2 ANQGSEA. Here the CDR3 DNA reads TGCAGCGTTGTTAACTCTAAGAGGGATACGCAGTATTTT. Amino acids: CSVVNSKRDTQYF.

This chain's CDR3 is CASSRLLAGGYTDTQYF. The DNA for the CDR3 is TGTGCCAGCAGCCGCCTTCTGGCGGGGGGGTACACAGATACGCAGTATTTT. V and J are TRBV12-3 or TRBV12-4 and TRBJ2-3; 9 nucleotides match TRBD2. This CDR3 has 17 residues. V gave up 6 bases and J gave up 2 bases; unmatched junction bases: 12.

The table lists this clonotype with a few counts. The CDR3 here is CSARDLGRHTDTQYF. The CDR3 DNA follows: TGCAGTGCTAGAGATCTCGGGCGGCACACAGATACGCAGTATTTT. The chain is built from TRBV20-1 and TRBJ2-3; D ambiguous. The CDR3 loop spans 15 amino acids. Germline V gene data show CDR1 as DFQATT and CDR2 as SNEGSKA (reference sequence). V was pared by 0 bases and J by 2 bases, with 12 bases between.

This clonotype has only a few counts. The CDR3 here is CASSKGLAGGGGTDTQYF. CDR3 bases: TGTGCCAGCAGCAAGGGACTAGCGGGAGGAGGAGGCACAGATACGCAGTATTTT. The rearrangement links TRBV5-5 to TRBJ2-3, with 15 nucleotides matching TRBD2. V lost 4 bases and J lost 1; bases outside the gene matches: 7. The germline V gene encodes CDR1 SGHKS and CDR2 YYEKEE (reference sequence). The CDR3 is 18 residues long. Supplemented by reference TRBV5-5 and TRBJ2-3, the full variable domain reads DAGVTQSPTHLIKTRGQQVTLRCSPISGHKSVSWYQQVLGQGPQFIFQYYEKEERGRGNFPDRFSARQFPNYSSELNVNALLLGDSALYLCASSKGLAGGGGTDTQYFGPGTRLTVL.

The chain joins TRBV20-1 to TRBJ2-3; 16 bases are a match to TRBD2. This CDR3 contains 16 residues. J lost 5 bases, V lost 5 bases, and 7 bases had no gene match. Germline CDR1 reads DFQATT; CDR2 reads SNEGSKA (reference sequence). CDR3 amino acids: CSAPAGLAGGGDTQYF. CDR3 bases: TGCAGTGCTCCGGCGGGACTAGCGGGGGGGGGAGATACGCAGTATTTT.

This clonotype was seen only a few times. CDR3 coding DNA: TGCAGCGTTGGGGAGAACCTCAATCAGCCCCAGCATTTT. It specifies CSVGENLNQPQHF. The V and J genes are TRBV29-1 and TRBJ1-5; D not certain. The CDR3 is 13 amino acids. V was shortened by 4 bases and J by 3 bases, with 10 bases between the two germline ends. Germline CDR1 is SQVTM and CDR2 is ANQGSEA.

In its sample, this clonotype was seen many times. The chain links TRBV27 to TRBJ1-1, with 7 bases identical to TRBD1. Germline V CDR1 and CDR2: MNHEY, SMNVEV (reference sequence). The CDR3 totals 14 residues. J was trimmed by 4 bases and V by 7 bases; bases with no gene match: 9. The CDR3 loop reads CASTKWAGGTEAFF. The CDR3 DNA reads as TGTGCCAGCACGAAGTGGGCAGGGGGCACTGAAGCTTTCTTT.

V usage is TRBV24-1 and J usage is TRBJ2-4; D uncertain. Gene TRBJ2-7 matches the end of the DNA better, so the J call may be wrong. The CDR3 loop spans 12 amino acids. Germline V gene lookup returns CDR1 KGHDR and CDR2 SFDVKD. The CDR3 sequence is CATSDLNYEQYF. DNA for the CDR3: TGTGCCACCAGTGATTTGAACTACGAGCAGTACTTC.

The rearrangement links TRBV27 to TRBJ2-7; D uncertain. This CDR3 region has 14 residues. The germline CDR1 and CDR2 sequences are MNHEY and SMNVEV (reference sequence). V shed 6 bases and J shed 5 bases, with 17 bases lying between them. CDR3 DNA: TGTGCCAGCAGCCTTACTAACCCCGTCCACGAGCAGTACTTC. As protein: CASSLTNPVHEQYF.

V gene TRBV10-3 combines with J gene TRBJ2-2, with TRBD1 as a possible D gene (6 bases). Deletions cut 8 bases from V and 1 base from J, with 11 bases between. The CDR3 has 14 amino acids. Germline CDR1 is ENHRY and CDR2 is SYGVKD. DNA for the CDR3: TGTGCCATCCGGGAAGGGGGGAACACCGGGGAGCTGTTTTTT. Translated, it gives CAIREGGNTGELFF.

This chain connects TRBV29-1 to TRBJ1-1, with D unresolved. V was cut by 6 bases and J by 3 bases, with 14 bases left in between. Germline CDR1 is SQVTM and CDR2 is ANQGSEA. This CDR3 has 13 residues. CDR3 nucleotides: TGCAGCGTGCAATACCAGGACCACACTGAAGCTTTCTTT. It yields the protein CSVQYQDHTEAFF.

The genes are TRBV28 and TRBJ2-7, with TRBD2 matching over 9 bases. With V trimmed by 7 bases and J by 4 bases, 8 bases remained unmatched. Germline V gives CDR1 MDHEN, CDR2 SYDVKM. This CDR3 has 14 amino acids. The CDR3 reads CASTNSGSAYEQYF. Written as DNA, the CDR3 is TGTGCCAGCACCAATAGCGGGAGTGCGTACGAGCAGTACTTC.

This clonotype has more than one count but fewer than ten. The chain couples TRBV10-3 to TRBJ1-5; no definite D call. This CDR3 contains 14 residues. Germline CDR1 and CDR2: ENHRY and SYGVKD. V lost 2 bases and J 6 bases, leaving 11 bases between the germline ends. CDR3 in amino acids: CAISEDWETQPQHF. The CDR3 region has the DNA TGTGCCATCAGTGAGGATTGGGAGACTCAGCCCCAGCATTTT.

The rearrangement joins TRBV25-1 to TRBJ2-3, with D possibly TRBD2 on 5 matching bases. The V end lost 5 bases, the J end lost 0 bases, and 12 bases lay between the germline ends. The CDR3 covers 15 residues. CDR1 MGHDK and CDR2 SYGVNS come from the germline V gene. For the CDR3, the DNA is TGTGCCAGCAGTCTGAGGGTAACTAGCACAGATACGCAGTATTTT. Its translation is CASSLRVTSTDTQYF.

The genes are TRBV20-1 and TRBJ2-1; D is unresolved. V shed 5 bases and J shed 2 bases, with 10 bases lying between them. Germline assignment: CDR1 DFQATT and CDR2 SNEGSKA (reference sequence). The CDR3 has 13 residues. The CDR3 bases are TGCAGTGCTTCGAGTAGCCCCTACAATGAGCAGTTCTTC. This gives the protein CSASSSPYNEQFF.

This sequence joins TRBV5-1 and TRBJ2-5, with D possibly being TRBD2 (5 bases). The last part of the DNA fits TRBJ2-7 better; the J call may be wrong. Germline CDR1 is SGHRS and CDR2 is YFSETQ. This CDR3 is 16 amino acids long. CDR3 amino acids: CASSRKLGVFLSEQYF. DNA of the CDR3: TGCGCCAGCAGCCGAAAACTAGGAGTATTCCTCTCCGAGCAGTACTTC.

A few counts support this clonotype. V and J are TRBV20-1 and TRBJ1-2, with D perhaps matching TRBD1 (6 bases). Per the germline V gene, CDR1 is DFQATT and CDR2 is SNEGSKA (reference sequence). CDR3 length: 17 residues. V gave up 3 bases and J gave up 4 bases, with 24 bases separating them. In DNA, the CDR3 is TGCAGTGCTAGTCCTCACCTAGGGGGAAAAAAGGGCTATGGCTACACCTTC. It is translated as CSASPHLGGKKGYGYTF.

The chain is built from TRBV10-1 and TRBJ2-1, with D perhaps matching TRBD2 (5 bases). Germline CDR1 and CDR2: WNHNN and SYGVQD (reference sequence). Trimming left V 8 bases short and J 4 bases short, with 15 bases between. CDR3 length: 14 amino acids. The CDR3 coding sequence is TGCGCCAGCCCCGGGGAGACTATATACAATGAGCAGTTCTTC. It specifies CASPGETIYNEQFF.

The CDR3 nucleotides are TGCAGTGCTAGAGATTTGACAGCCCAGCCCCAGCATTTT. As protein: CSARDLTAQPQHF. V gene TRBV20-1 combines with J gene TRBJ1-5, with D possibly TRBD1 on 5 matching bases. CDR1 is DFQATT, CDR2 SNEGSKA, per germline (reference sequence). With 0 bases removed from V and 7 bases from J, the gap between germline ends came to 10 bases. This CDR3 spans 13 amino acids.

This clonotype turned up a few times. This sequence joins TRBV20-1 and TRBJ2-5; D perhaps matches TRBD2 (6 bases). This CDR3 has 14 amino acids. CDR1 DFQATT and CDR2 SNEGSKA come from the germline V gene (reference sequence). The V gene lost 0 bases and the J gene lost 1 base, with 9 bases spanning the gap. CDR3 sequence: CSARDGGLQETQYF. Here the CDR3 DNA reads TGCAGTGCTAGAGATGGGGGACTCCAAGAGACCCAGTACTTC.